This T cell receptor (beta chain) originates from a study of brain T cells in children with intractable seizures. Study findings and constraints: Clones missing pre-surgery may reflect undersampling of that blood sample. Viral specificity was inferred only from CDR3 similarity; HCMV serostatus was unknown.

Surgery cases with the highest brain T cell transcript signatures were chosen for sequencing. At least one anti-epileptic drug was given before surgery. The germline CDR1 and CDR2 sequences are MGHRA and YSYEKL. CDR3 length: 16 amino acids. Trimming shortened V by 0 bases and J by 5 bases, and 14 bases separated the two germline ends. Profiling relied on immunoSEQ multiplex PCR, and the TCRdb table lists in-frame clones only, not all of them. The sample holds approximately 9,000 clones; 65% to 70% are singletons and the top ten take around 19%. A word on this clone: Its antigen is unidentified.

The genes are TRBV4-1 and TRBJ2-1; D remains ambiguous. Sample: resected brain tissue, taken at surgery. The TCR comes from a girl aged 2 to 10 with tuberous sclerosis and intractable seizures. The CDR3 nucleotides are TGCGCCAGCAGCCAAGATTATGGTTCCCCTGACAATGAGCAGTTCTTC. Protein sequence: CASSQDYGSPDNEQFF.